Listed here are 8 T cell receptor beta chains from one sample, sequenced in a study of cytomegalovirus exposure and HLA in healthy donors. Both 60 Vbeta primers and 13 Jbeta primers went into the PCR. TCRdb's copy holds only in-frame clones and misses some; the assay was immunoSEQ multiplex PCR. The data show roughly 96,000 clones, roughly 74% seen once. Sequenced: PBMCs. The origin of the receptors is a female donor in good health and CMV-seropositive.

This clone was seen more than once but under ten times. The chain employs TRBV4-3 and TRBJ2-1, with a possible D match to TRBD1 (5 bases). Germline V gene sequence: CDR1 LGHNA, CDR2 YSLEER. This CDR3 region has 16 residues. V was clipped by 0 bases and J by 3 bases, with 12 bases between them. The CDR3 sequence: CASSQEEGARYNEQFF. CDR3 sequence (DNA): TGCGCCAGCAGCCAAGAGGAAGGGGCCCGCTACAATGAGCAGTTCTTC.

The table lists this clone with a count of one. The V gene is TRBV6-5, the J gene TRBJ2-2; 8 bases line up with TRBD2. The length of the CDR3 is 16 residues. The V segment lost 0 bases and the J segment 4 bases; nucleotides outside the gene matches: 4. Germline-derived CDR1 and CDR2 are MNHEY and SVGAGI. The chain's CDR3 is CASSYSPLAVTGELFF. The CDR3 DNA reads as TGTGCCAGCAGTTACTCGCCACTAGCGGTCACCGGGGAGCTGTTTTTT.

This clone was observed a few times. This chain uses TRBV2 with TRBJ2-1; D remains unclear. V was cut by 7 bases and J by 7 bases, with 8 bases left in between. Looked up from germline, CDR1 is SNHLY and CDR2 is FYNNEI. This CDR3 contains 11 residues. The CDR3 nucleotides read TGTGCCAGCATTGTTGTAAATGAGCAGTTCTTC. This translates into CASIVVNEQFF.

The chain has TRBV25-1 and TRBJ2-7; D is possibly TRBD1 (6 bases). Germline values: CDR1 MGHDK, CDR2 SYGVNS. The CDR3 totals 13 residues. Trimming cost V 2 bases and J 5 bases, with 10 bases left between them. The CDR3 sequence is CASSESRGHEQYF. The CDR3 nucleotides are TGTGCCAGCAGTGAAAGCAGGGGCCACGAGCAGTACTTC.

This clone has just a few counts. This chain joins TRBV10-3 and TRBJ2-1; 15 bases map to TRBD2. Germline lookup yields CDR1 ENHRY and CDR2 SYGVKD. V was pared by 2 bases and J by 8 bases, with 10 bases of the junction left unmatched. The CDR3 is made up of 18 amino acids. In DNA, the CDR3 is TGTGCCATCAGTGAGGGACTAGCGGGGGGGCCGAGGGAGGATGAGCAGTTCTTC. This codes for CAISEGLAGGPREDEQFF.

The chain is built from TRBV4-1 and TRBJ1-3; TRBD1 aligns across 7 bases. The J segment lost 3 bases and the V segment lost 4 bases, leaving 15 bases of the junction unmatched. Per germline, CDR1 MGHRA and CDR2 YSYEKL. This CDR3 is 18 amino acids long. Here the CDR3 reads CASSRDFRKGADGNTIYF. DNA for the CDR3: TGCGCCAGCAGCCGGGACTTCAGGAAGGGGGCTGATGGAAACACCATATATTTT.

This clone showed up just once. The chain combines TRBV4-3 with TRBJ2-5; 9 bases fit TRBD1. The J call is doubtful: the DNA matches TRBJ2-7 better. The CDR3 is made up of 15 amino acids. Per germline, CDR1 LGHNA and CDR2 YSLEER. CDR3 DNA sequence: TGCGCCAGCAGCCTGCGGACAGGGGCCCCCTACGAGCAGTACTTC. Amino acid sequence: CASSLRTGAPYEQYF.

This clone turned up a few times. This chain links TRBV19 with TRBJ1-2; no firm D call. The V gene lost 5 bases and the J gene lost 3 bases, with 16 bases spanning the gap. Per the germline V gene, CDR1 is LNHDA and CDR2 is SQIVND (reference sequence). The CDR3 spans 15 residues. The CDR3 region is CASSLGFSRDYGYTF. The CDR3 nucleotides read TGTGCCAGTAGTCTCGGGTTCTCCCGCGACTATGGCTACACCTTC. The variable domain in full, with the rest retrieved from reference TRBV19 and TRBJ1-2, is DGGITQSPKYLFRKEGQNVTLSCEQNLNHDAMYWYRQDPGQGLRLIYYSQIVNDFQKGDIAEGYSVSREKKESFPLTVTSAQKNPTAFYLCASSLGFSRDYGYTFGSGTRLTVV.